These 15 T cell receptor beta chains came from one sample sequenced in a study of blood T cell repertoires in COVID-19. Profiling relied on immunoSEQ multiplex PCR, and the TCRdb table lists in-frame clones only, not all of them. The sample has over 200,000 clones, approximately 80% seen once. The source material was PBMCs or T cells enriched from blood (not recorded which). These receptor sequences come from a man in his forties who had recovered from COVID-19.

This clone was found many times. The chain joins TRBV11-1 to TRBJ2-3; D is unclear. V lost 1 base, J lost 4 bases, and 9 bases lay in between. In germline, CDR1 is SGHAT, CDR2 FQDESV (reference sequence). This CDR3 region has 14 residues. The CDR3 coding sequence is TGTGCCAGCAGCTTAGAGGTAGCTTCAGATACGCAGTATTTT. It codes for CASSLEVASDTQYF.

The chain uses TRBV5-1 and TRBJ1-1; maybe TRBD1 (5 bases). The V end lost 0 bases, the J end lost 4 bases, and 16 bases lay between the germline ends. CDR3 length: 16 residues. Germline CDR1 is SGHRS and CDR2 is YFSETQ. The CDR3 here is CASSLVAGGGFTEAFF. Here the CDR3 DNA reads TGCGCCAGCAGCTTGGTAGCCGGGGGTGGATTCACTGAAGCTTTCTTT.

The rearrangement uses TRBV12-3 or TRBV12-4 and TRBJ1-1; 10 bases fit TRBD1. V trimming: 7 bases; J trimming: 5 bases; junction bases outside the gene matches: 4. The CDR3 runs 13 residues. The DNA for the CDR3 is TGTGCCAGCACTCGGGACAGGGGAACTGAAGCTTTCTTT. It encodes CASTRDRGTEAFF.

V and J are TRBV19 and TRBJ2-3; D gene ambiguous. The germline CDR1 and CDR2 sequences are LNHDA and SQIVND (reference sequence). The CDR3 consists of 13 residues. Trimming removed 4 bases at V and 3 bases at J, with 8 bases between. CDR3 bases: TGTGCCAGTAGTAACAGTTGGACAGATACGCAGTATTTT. Its translation is CASSNSWTDTQYF. Using reference TRBV19 and TRBJ2-3 for the parts outside the CDR3, the full variable domain is DGGITQSPKYLFRKEGQNVTLSCEQNLNHDAMYWYRQDPGQGLRLIYYSQIVNDFQKGDIAEGYSVSREKKESFPLTVTSAQKNPTAFYLCASSNSWTDTQYFGPGTRLTVL.

The chain has TRBV11-2 and TRBJ2-5; possibly TRBD2 for D (6 bases). Looked up from germline, CDR1 is SGHAT and CDR2 is FQNNGV. Trimming cost V 4 bases and J 0 bases, with 12 bases left between them. The CDR3 runs 15 residues. As DNA, the CDR3 is TGTGCCAGCAGCTCCGGGGGTGGGTACCAAGAGACCCAGTACTTC. It encodes CASSSGGGYQETQYF.

The chain links TRBV20-1 to TRBJ1-2; TRBD1 might be the D (5 bases). This CDR3 has 11 residues. CDR1 DFQATT and CDR2 SNEGSKA come from the germline V gene (reference sequence). Trimming removed 6 bases from V and 2 bases from J, with 7 bases in between. Here the CDR3 reads CSAQGNYGYTF. The DNA for the CDR3 is TGCAGTGCGCAGGGAAACTATGGCTACACCTTC.

V usage is TRBV25-1 and J usage is TRBJ1-1, with 7 bases fitting TRBD1. CDR3 length equals 13 residues. V gave up 7 bases and J gave up 5 bases; unmatched junction bases: 7. Germline V CDR1 and CDR2: MGHDK, SYGVNS. In nucleotides, the CDR3 is TGTGCCAGCACTACGACAGGGAAAACTGAAGCTTTCTTT. This sequence encodes CASTTTGKTEAFF.

The rearrangement links TRBV5-1 to TRBJ2-1; maybe TRBD2 (7 bases). Germline CDR1 and CDR2: SGHRS and YFSETQ. V lost 4 bases to trimming and J lost 8 bases, with 19 bases between them. The CDR3 is 15 residues long. The CDR3 is CASSIRGAGVDEQFF. The DNA for the CDR3 is TGCGCCAGCAGCATCAGGGGTGCGGGGGTTGATGAGCAGTTCTTC.

V and J are TRBV18 and TRBJ2-1, with 15 bases that match TRBD2. This CDR3 has 14 residues. The germline V gene has CDR1 KGHSH and CDR2 LQKENI. The J segment lost 9 bases and the V segment lost 3 bases, leaving 0 bases of the junction unmatched. The CDR3 DNA reads TGTGCCAGCTCACCGGGACTAGCGGGAGGTGAGCAGTTCTTC. This gives the protein CASSPGLAGGEQFF.

The rearrangement uses TRBV29-1 and TRBJ1-2; 9 nucleotides match TRBD1. The germline CDR1 and CDR2 sequences are SQVTM and ANQGSEA. The CDR3 length is 13 residues. V lost 7 bases to trimming and J lost 5 bases; unmatched junction nucleotides: 8. CDR3 residues: CSAYRGRRYGYTF. CDR3 in DNA: TGCAGCGCCTACAGGGGGCGCCGGTATGGCTACACCTTC.

The chain joins TRBV7-9 to TRBJ1-6; D remains unclear. This CDR3 has 16 amino acids. The germline V gene has CDR1 SEHNR and CDR2 FQNEAQ (reference sequence). V lost 3 bases to trimming and J lost 2 bases, with 11 bases between them. CDR3 sequence (DNA): TGTGCCAGCAGCTTTTTCGCGGGGACCTATAATTCACCCCTCCACTTT. Its translation: CASSFFAGTYNSPLHF.

The V and J genes are TRBV7-8 and TRBJ2-7; TRBD2 might be the D (6 bases). The V gene's germline CDR1 is SGHVS and CDR2 FQNEAQ. The CDR3 is 15 residues long. V was trimmed by 8 bases and J by 3 bases, leaving 20 bases between them. The CDR3 reads CASSYGAGNGYEQYF. The CDR3 region has the DNA TGTGCCAGCTCATACGGGGCGGGGAACGGCTACGAGCAGTACTTC. Full variable domain (rest looked up from reference TRBV7-8 and TRBJ2-7): GAGVSQSPRYKVAKRGQDVALRCDPISGHVSLFWYQQALGQGPEFLTYFQNEAQLDKSGLPSDRFFAERPEGSVSTLKIQRTQQEDSAVYLCASSYGAGNGYEQYFGPGTRLTVT.

This chain uses TRBV9 with TRBJ1-1; D ambiguous. Germline V lookup: CDR1 SGDLS, CDR2 YYNGEE. The CDR3 runs 13 residues. V lost 2 bases to trimming and J lost 7 bases, with 12 bases between them. CDR3 loop: CASSVYQDSEAFF. The CDR3 DNA reads as TGTGCCAGCAGCGTTTATCAGGATAGTGAAGCTTTCTTT.

CDR3 sequence reads: CAWSPQGARRYEQYF. The CDR3 DNA is TGTGCCTGGAGCCCCCAGGGGGCGCGAAGGTACGAGCAGTACTTC. The V gene is TRBV30, the J gene TRBJ2-7, with 8 bases fitting TRBD1. Germline CDR1 GTSNPN, CDR2 SVGIG (reference sequence). CDR3 size: 15 residues. The V segment lost 3 bases and the J segment 4 bases; nucleotides outside the gene matches: 11. Complete variable domain (other parts from reference TRBV30 and TRBJ2-7): SQTIHQWPATLVQPVGSPLSLECTVEGTSNPNLYWYRQAAGRGLQLLFYSVGIGQISSEVPQNLSASRPQDRQFILSSKKLLLSDSGFYLCAWSPQGARRYEQYFGPGTRLTVT.

The chain uses TRBV5-1 and TRBJ2-5; D may be TRBD1 (5 bases). Germline loops: CDR1 SGHRS, CDR2 YFSETQ. The CDR3 has 14 amino acids. V lost 0 bases, J lost 5 bases, and 11 bases lay in between. This CDR3 reads CASSLGSGSETQYF. The CDR3 DNA follows: TGCGCCAGCAGCTTGGGGTCAGGGTCCGAGACCCAGTACTTC.